This T cell receptor beta chain was identified during a study of cytomegalovirus exposure and HLA in healthy donors. The CDR3 length is 16 residues. The germline V gene has CDR1 MNHEY and CDR2 SMNVEV (reference sequence). The trim removed 5 bases at V and 2 bases at J, leaving 10 bases unmatched. This PCR relied on a set of 60 Vbeta primers and 13 Jbeta primers. Generated by immunoSEQ multiplex PCR, the TCRdb table keeps only in-frame clones and is missing some. The sample has around 94,000 clones; approximately 82% are singletons. This receptor was identified in a man aged 35 to 55 in good health and CMV-seronegative. This chain uses TRBV27 with TRBJ1-2; TRBD1 agrees at 8 bases. The sample was PBMCs. CDR3 DNA sequence: TGTGCCAGCAGTCCTCGGACAGGGAGTTCCAACTATGGCTACACCTTC. This codes for CASSPRTGSSNYGYTF.